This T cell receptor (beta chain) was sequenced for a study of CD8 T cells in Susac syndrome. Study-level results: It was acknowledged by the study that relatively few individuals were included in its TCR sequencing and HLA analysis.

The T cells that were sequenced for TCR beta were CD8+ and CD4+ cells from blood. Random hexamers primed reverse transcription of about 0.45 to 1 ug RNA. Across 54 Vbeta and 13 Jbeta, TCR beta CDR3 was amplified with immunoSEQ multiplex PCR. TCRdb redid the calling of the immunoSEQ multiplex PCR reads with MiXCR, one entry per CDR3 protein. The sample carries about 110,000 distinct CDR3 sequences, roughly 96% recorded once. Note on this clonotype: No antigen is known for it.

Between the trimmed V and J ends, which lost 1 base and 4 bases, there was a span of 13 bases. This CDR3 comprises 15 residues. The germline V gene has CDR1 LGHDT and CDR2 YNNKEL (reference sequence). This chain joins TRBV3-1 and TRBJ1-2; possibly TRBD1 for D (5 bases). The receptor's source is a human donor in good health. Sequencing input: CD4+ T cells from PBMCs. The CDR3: CASSQGAGRAYGYTF. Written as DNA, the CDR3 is TGTGCCAGCAGCCAAGGGGCAGGGAGGGCCTATGGCTACACCTTC. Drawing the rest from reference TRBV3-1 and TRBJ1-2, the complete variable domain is DTAVSQTPKYLVTQMGNDKSIKCEQNLGHDTMYWYKQDSKKFLKIMFSYNNKELIINETVPNRFSPKSPDKAHLNLHINSLELGDSAVYFCASSQGAGRAYGYTFGSGTRLTVV.